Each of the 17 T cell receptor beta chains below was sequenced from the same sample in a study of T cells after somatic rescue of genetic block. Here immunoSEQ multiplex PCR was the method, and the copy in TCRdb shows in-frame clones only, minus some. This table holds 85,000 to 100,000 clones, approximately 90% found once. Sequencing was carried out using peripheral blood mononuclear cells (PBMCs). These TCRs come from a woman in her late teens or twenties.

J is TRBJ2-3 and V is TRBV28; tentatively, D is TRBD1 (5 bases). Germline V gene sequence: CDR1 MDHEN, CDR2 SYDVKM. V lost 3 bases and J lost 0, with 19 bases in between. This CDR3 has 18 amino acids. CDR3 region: CASSFFGFWGFSTDTQYF. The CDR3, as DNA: TGTGCCAGCAGTTTTTTCGGGTTTTGGGGCTTTAGCACAGATACGCAGTATTTT.

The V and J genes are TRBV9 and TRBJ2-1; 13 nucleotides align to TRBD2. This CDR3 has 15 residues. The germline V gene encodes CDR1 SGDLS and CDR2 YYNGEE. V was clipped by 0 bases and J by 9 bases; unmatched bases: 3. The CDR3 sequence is CASSVATSGRGEQFF. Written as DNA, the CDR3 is TGTGCCAGCAGCGTAGCTACTAGCGGGAGGGGTGAGCAGTTCTTC. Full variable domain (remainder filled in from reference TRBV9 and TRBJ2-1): DSGVTQTPKHLITATGQRVTLRCSPRSGDLSVYWYQQSLDQGLQFLIQYYNGEERAKGNILERFSAQQFPDLHSELNLSSLELGDSALYFCASSVATSGRGEQFFGPGTRLTVL.

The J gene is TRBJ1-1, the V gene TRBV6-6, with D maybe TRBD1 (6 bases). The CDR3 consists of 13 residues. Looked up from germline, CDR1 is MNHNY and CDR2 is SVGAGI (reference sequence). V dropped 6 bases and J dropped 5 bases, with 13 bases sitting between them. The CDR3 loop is CASSSQGRTEAFF. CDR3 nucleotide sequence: TGTGCCAGCAGCTCACAGGGCCGAACTGAAGCTTTCTTT.

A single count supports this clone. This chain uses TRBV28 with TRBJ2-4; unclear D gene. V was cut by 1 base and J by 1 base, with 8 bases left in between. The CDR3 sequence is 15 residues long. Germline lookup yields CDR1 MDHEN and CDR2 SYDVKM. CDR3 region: CASSLFSQAKNIQYF. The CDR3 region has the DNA TGTGCCAGCAGTTTATTTAGTCAGGCCAAAAACATTCAGTACTTC.

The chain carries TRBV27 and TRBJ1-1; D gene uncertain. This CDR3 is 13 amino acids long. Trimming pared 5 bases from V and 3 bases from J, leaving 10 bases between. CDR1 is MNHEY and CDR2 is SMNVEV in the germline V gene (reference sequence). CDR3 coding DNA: TGTGCCAGCAGTCAGGCCTGGGACACTGAAGCTTTCTTT. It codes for CASSQAWDTEAFF.

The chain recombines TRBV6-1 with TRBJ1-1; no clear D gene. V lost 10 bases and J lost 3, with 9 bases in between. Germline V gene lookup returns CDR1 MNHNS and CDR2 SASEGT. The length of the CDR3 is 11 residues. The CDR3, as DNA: TGTGCCACTTCGAGGGACACTGAAGCTTTCTTT. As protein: CATSRDTEAFF.

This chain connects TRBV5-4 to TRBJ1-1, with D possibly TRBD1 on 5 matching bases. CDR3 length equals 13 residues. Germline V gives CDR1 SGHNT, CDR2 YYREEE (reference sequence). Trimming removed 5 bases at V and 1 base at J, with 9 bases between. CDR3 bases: TGTGCCAGCAGTTGGGGGGGGAACACTGAAGCTTTCTTT. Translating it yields CASSWGGNTEAFF.

The CDR3, as DNA: TGCGCCAGCAGCCAAGAACCGTGGCAGCTAGCCGGGAACATTCAGTACTTC. It codes for CASSQEPWQLAGNIQYF. V and J are TRBV4-3 and TRBJ2-4, with a tentative D call TRBD2 (5 bases). Germline V CDR1 and CDR2: LGHNA, YSLEER. V lost 0 bases, J lost 7 bases, and 19 bases lay in between. The CDR3 consists of 17 residues.

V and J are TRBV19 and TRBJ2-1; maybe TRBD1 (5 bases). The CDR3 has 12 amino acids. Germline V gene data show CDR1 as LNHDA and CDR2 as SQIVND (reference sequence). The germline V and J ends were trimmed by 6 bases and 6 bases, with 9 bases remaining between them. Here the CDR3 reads CASRGVTNEQFF. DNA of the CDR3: TGTGCCAGTAGAGGGGTTACCAATGAGCAGTTCTTC.

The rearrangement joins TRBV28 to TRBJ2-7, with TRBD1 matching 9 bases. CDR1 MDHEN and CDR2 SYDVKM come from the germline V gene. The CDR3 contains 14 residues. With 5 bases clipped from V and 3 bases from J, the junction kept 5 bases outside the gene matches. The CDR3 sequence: CASSRQGGHYEQYF. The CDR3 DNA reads TGTGCCAGCAGTAGACAGGGGGGACACTACGAGCAGTACTTC.

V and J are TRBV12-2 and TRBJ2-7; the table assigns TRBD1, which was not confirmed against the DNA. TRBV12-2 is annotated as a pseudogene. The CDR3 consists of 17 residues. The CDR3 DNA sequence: TGTGCAAGTCGCTACCAAAGGACAGGGAGAACCAACTACGAGCAGTACTTC. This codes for CASRYQRTGRTNYEQYF.

The CDR3 here is CASSEALSSQGAFREQYF. DNA for the CDR3: TGTGCCAGCAGTGAAGCTCTGAGCTCACAGGGGGCGTTTAGAGAGCAGTACTTC. This chain joins TRBV6-1 and TRBJ2-7; 9 bases map to TRBD1. Trimming cost V 0 bases and J 7 bases; bases outside gene matches: 16. CDR1 and CDR2 (germline): MNHNS, SASEGT. The CDR3 is 18 residues long.

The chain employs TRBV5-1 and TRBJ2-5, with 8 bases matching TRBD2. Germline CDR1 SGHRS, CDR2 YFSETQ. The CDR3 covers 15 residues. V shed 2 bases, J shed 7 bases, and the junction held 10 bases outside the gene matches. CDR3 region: CASSFERGQVGTQYF. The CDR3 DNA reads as TGCGCCAGCAGCTTTGAGCGGGGGCAGGTTGGGACCCAGTACTTC. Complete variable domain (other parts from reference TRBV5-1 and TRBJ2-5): KAGVTQTPRYLIKTRGQQVTLSCSPISGHRSVSWYQQTPGQGLQFLFEYFSETQRNKGNFPGRFSGRQFSNSRSEMNVSTLELGDSALYLCASSFERGQVGTQYFGPGTRLLVL.

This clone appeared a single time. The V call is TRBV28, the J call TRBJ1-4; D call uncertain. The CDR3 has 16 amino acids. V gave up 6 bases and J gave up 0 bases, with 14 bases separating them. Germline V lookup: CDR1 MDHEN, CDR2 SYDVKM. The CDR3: CASSPPGRTTNEKLFF. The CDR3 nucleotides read TGTGCCAGCAGCCCCCCAGGACGAACAACTAATGAAAAACTGTTTTTT. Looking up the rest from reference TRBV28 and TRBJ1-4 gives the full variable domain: DVKVTQSSRYLVKRTGEKVFLECVQDMDHENMFWYRQDPGLGLRLIYFSYDVKMKEKGDIPEGYSVSREKKERFSLILESASTNQTSMYLCASSPPGRTTNEKLFFGSGTQLSVL.

In DNA form, the CDR3 reads TGTGCCAGCAGCCTCGCCAGCGGGAGTGCCGGTGAGCAGTTCTTC. Amino acid sequence: CASSLASGSAGEQFF. V gene TRBV6-4 combines with J gene TRBJ2-1; 8 nucleotides agree with TRBD2. The CDR3 sequence is 15 residues long. With V trimmed by 6 bases and J by 9 bases, 13 bases remained unmatched. Per the germline V gene, CDR1 is MRHNA and CDR2 is SNTAGT.

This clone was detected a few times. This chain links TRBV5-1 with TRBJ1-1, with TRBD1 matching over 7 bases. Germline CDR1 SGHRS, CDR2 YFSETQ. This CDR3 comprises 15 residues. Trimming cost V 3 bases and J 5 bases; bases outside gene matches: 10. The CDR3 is CASSSARQGRTEAFF. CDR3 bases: TGCGCCAGCAGCTCGGCCAGACAGGGCAGGACTGAAGCTTTCTTT.

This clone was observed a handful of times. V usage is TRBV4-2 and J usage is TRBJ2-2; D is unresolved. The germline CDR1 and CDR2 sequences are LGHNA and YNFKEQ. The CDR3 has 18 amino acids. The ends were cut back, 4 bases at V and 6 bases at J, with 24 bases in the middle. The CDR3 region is CASSRGVGNLFTSGELFF. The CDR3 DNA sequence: TGTGCCAGCAGCCGAGGTGTAGGGAATTTATTTACGTCCGGGGAGCTGTTTTTT.